The rows below give T cell receptor beta chains drawn from one sample of a study of blood T cells in healthy people across ages. One entry per CDR3 protein results from TCRdb running MiXCR on the 5' RACE reads. The profile shows approximately 900,000 distinct CDR3 sequences, 25% to 35% of them singletons. These data are also associated with another study on T cells of mothers and their children.

Sequences were obtained from blood. The receptor set was obtained from a woman between 40 and 50 years old in good health. The CDR3 runs from the conserved cysteine through the conserved F or W. The order of the fields is V gene, D gene, clone size, J gene, CDR3 DNA, CDR3 protein. D genes are given only for firm matches. The size of a clone is reported for some rows only, either as once, few or many, or as a class for expanded clones.

v_call: TRBV2; d_call: .; clone_size: .; j_call: TRBJ2-7; cdr3_nt: TGTGCCAGCAGTGAAGCCGACAGCTACGAGCAGTACTTC; cdr3_aa: CASSEADSYEQYF
v_call: TRBV28; d_call: TRBD2; clone_size: .; j_call: TRBJ2-1; cdr3_nt: TGTGCCAGCAGCACTTCTGGCGGGGGGCTCCGAGATGAGCAGTTCTTC; cdr3_aa: CASSTSGGGLRDEQFF
v_call: TRBV3-1; d_call: .; clone_size: few; j_call: TRBJ2-5; cdr3_nt: TGTGCCAGCAGCCAAGATCATTCAGGGCAGTGGGTGGAGACCCAGTACTTC; cdr3_aa: CASSQDHSGQWVETQYF
v_call: TRBV20-1; d_call: TRBD1; clone_size: .; j_call: TRBJ1-5; cdr3_nt: TGCAGTGCCGCGACAGGGCTTTCCAATCAGCCCCAGCATTTT; cdr3_aa: CSAATGLSNQPQHF
v_call: TRBV29-1; d_call: TRBD1; clone_size: many; j_call: TRBJ1-6; cdr3_nt: TGCAGCACCTCCCGGGACAGGAATTCACCCCTCCACTTT; cdr3_aa: CSTSRDRNSPLHF
v_call: TRBV5-1; d_call: TRBD1; clone_size: .; j_call: TRBJ1-5; cdr3_nt: TGCGCCAGCAGCTTGGAGGGACAGGGCTCATATAGCAATCAGCCCCAGCATTTT; cdr3_aa: CASSLEGQGSYSNQPQHF
v_call: TRBV5-1; d_call: TRBD2; clone_size: .; j_call: TRBJ2-7; cdr3_nt: TGCGCCAGCAGCTTGGCCGGGTGGCGGGGGAAATCCTACGAGCAGTACTTC; cdr3_aa: CASSLAGWRGKSYEQYF
v_call: TRBV15; d_call: TRBD1; clone_size: few; j_call: TRBJ1-5; cdr3_nt: TGTGCCACCAGCAGACCCTCGACAGGGCCTAGCAATCAGCCCCAGCATTTT; cdr3_aa: CATSRPSTGPSNQPQHF
v_call: TRBV29-1; d_call: TRBD1; clone_size: .; j_call: TRBJ1-1; cdr3_nt: TGCAGCGTGGACAGGGGAGTCGCTGAAGCTTTCTTT; cdr3_aa: CSVDRGVAEAFF
v_call: TRBV5-1; d_call: .; clone_size: .; j_call: TRBJ1-5; cdr3_nt: TGCGCCAGCAGCTCATCCCAAGAGACCCAGCATTTT; cdr3_aa: CASSSSQETQHF
v_call: TRBV28; d_call: .; clone_size: many; j_call: TRBJ2-4; cdr3_nt: TGTGCCAGCAGGGGGCCGGCCAAAAACATTCAGTACTTC; cdr3_aa: CASRGPAKNIQYF
v_call: TRBV30; d_call: TRBD1; clone_size: few; j_call: TRBJ1-1; cdr3_nt: TGTGCCTGGCTCCTCAGGGACAGAGCGATTGAAGCTTTCTTT; cdr3_aa: CAWLLRDRAIEAFF
v_call: TRBV11-2; d_call: .; clone_size: .; j_call: TRBJ2-3; cdr3_nt: TGTGCCAGCAGTCCGCTACTCTACACAGATACGCAGTATTTT; cdr3_aa: CASSPLLYTDTQYF
v_call: TRBV24-1; d_call: TRBD2; clone_size: .; j_call: TRBJ2-1; cdr3_nt: TGTGCCACCAGTGATTTCGGCGGGGGGTGGTACAATGAGCAGTTCTTC; cdr3_aa: CATSDFGGGWYNEQFF
v_call: TRBV12-3/TRBV12-4; d_call: .; clone_size: .; j_call: TRBJ1-1; cdr3_nt: TGCGCCAGCAGTTTTATAGGGACTGATGCTGAAGCTTTCTTT; cdr3_aa: CASSFIGTDAEAFF
v_call: TRBV7-2; d_call: .; clone_size: .; j_call: TRBJ2-7; cdr3_nt: TGTGCCAGCAGCTCCCAAAATGAGCAGTACTTC; cdr3_aa: CASSSQNEQYF
v_call: TRBV28; d_call: TRBD1; clone_size: .; j_call: TRBJ2-7; cdr3_nt: TGTGCCAGCAGTCCCGACAGGGGGATTGTCGACGAGCAGTACTTC; cdr3_aa: CASSPDRGIVDEQYF
v_call: TRBV29-1; d_call: TRBD1; clone_size: few; j_call: TRBJ1-2; cdr3_nt: TGCAGCGTTCCTAAGACAGGGGAGAGCTATGGCTACACCTTC; cdr3_aa: CSVPKTGESYGYTF
v_call: TRBV28; d_call: .; clone_size: few; j_call: TRBJ2-7; cdr3_nt: TGTGCCGTCGGGTTGCAGGCGCGAAGCTACGAGCAGTACTTC; cdr3_aa: CAVGLQARSYEQYF
v_call: TRBV5-1; d_call: .; clone_size: .; j_call: TRBJ2-1; cdr3_nt: TGCGCCAGCAGCGGGAGGGGGGCGAGCTCCTACAATGAGCAGTTCTTC; cdr3_aa: CASSGRGASSYNEQFF
v_call: TRBV7-2; d_call: TRBD1; clone_size: .; j_call: TRBJ1-2; cdr3_nt: TGTGCCAGCACCCGGACAGGGTGGAAGGATGGCTACACCTTC; cdr3_aa: CASTRTGWKDGYTF
v_call: TRBV6-2/TRBV6-3; d_call: .; clone_size: .; j_call: TRBJ1-5; cdr3_nt: TGTGCCAGCAGCCAAAACCAAGGCGATCAGCCCCAGCATTTT; cdr3_aa: CASSQNQGDQPQHF
v_call: TRBV20-1; d_call: .; clone_size: .; j_call: TRBJ2-3; cdr3_nt: TGCAGTGCTAGGAAGGCCAGCGGCACAGATACGCAGTATTTT; cdr3_aa: CSARKASGTDTQYF
v_call: TRBV5-4; d_call: TRBD2; clone_size: .; j_call: TRBJ2-3; cdr3_nt: TGTGCCAGCAGCTTGGGCGGCGGGGGGGCCCGGGGAGATACGCAGTATTTT; cdr3_aa: CASSLGGGGARGDTQYF
v_call: TRBV12-3/TRBV12-4; d_call: .; clone_size: few; j_call: TRBJ2-7; cdr3_nt: TGTGCCAGCAGTTTACCCCGGGACGTTGACGAGCAGTACTTC; cdr3_aa: CASSLPRDVDEQYF
v_call: TRBV7-2; d_call: .; clone_size: .; j_call: TRBJ2-1; cdr3_nt: TGTGCCAGCAGCTTAGGAACTAGTTTGGTCAATGAGCAGTTCTTC; cdr3_aa: CASSLGTSLVNEQFF
v_call: TRBV20-1; d_call: .; clone_size: many; j_call: TRBJ2-1; cdr3_nt: TGCAGTGCCCAATTACAGGGAAATGAGCAGTTCTTC; cdr3_aa: CSAQLQGNEQFF
v_call: TRBV12-3/TRBV12-4; d_call: .; clone_size: .; j_call: TRBJ1-4; cdr3_nt: TGTGCCAGCAGTTTAGGATCCTCTAATGAAAAACTGTTTTTT; cdr3_aa: CASSLGSSNEKLFF
v_call: TRBV6-6; d_call: TRBD1; clone_size: .; j_call: TRBJ1-2; cdr3_nt: TGTGCCAGCAGTGAGAGGGACAGATCTGGCTACACCTTC; cdr3_aa: CASSERDRSGYTF
v_call: TRBV2; d_call: .; clone_size: .; j_call: TRBJ1-1; cdr3_nt: TGTGCCAGCAGTGATAAGGGAGAGGTATGGACTGAAGCTTTCTTT; cdr3_aa: CASSDKGEVWTEAFF
v_call: TRBV12-3/TRBV12-4; d_call: TRBD1; clone_size: .; j_call: TRBJ1-1; cdr3_nt: TGTGCCAGCAGTCCGGGGGGACAGGGGGACACTGAAGCTTTCTTT; cdr3_aa: CASSPGGQGDTEAFF
v_call: TRBV28; d_call: TRBD1; clone_size: many; j_call: TRBJ2-7; cdr3_nt: TGTGCCAGCAGTTCCGACAGGGGGGCCTGGGAGCAGTACTTC; cdr3_aa: CASSSDRGAWEQYF
v_call: TRBV19; d_call: .; clone_size: many; j_call: TRBJ2-7; cdr3_nt: TGTGCCAGTAGTCCCGGGACGGTCTACGAGCAGTACTTC; cdr3_aa: CASSPGTVYEQYF
v_call: TRBV6-2/TRBV6-3; d_call: TRBD2; clone_size: .; j_call: TRBJ2-4; cdr3_nt: TGTGCCAGCAGTTACTCTCTCAGCCGGGCGGGGGGGCCCCGGGCCAAAAACATTCAGTACTTC; cdr3_aa: CASSYSLSRAGGPRAKNIQYF
v_call: TRBV29-1; d_call: .; clone_size: .; j_call: TRBJ1-1; cdr3_nt: TGCAGCGTTCGGACAGCAACTCAGAACACTGAAGCTTTCTTT; cdr3_aa: CSVRTATQNTEAFF
v_call: TRBV29-1; d_call: .; clone_size: many; j_call: TRBJ1-5; cdr3_nt: TGCAGCGTTGCTGAGACAGACGGCAATCAGCCCCAGCATTTT; cdr3_aa: CSVAETDGNQPQHF
v_call: TRBV12-3/TRBV12-4; d_call: TRBD1; clone_size: many; j_call: TRBJ1-2; cdr3_nt: TGTGCCAGCAGTGCGGGACAGGGGATCTATGGCTACACCTTC; cdr3_aa: CASSAGQGIYGYTF
v_call: TRBV7-2; d_call: .; clone_size: many; j_call: TRBJ2-6; cdr3_nt: TGTGCCAGCAGCCAAAGGTCGAAGGGAACTGGGGCCAACGTCCTGACTTTC; cdr3_aa: CASSQRSKGTGANVLTF
v_call: TRBV7-3; d_call: .; clone_size: few; j_call: TRBJ1-1; cdr3_nt: TGTGCCAGCAGCTTACACGCGGGTTCGCTTGGAACTGAAGCTTTCTTT; cdr3_aa: CASSLHAGSLGTEAFF
v_call: TRBV6-5; d_call: TRBD1; clone_size: .; j_call: TRBJ2-7; cdr3_nt: TGTGCCAGCAGAAGACAGGGATCGTACGAGCGGTACTTC; cdr3_aa: CASRRQGSYERYF
v_call: TRBV5-1; d_call: .; clone_size: .; j_call: TRBJ2-5; cdr3_nt: TGCGCCAGCAGCTTGGGTGCGGATACGTACCAAGAGACCCAGTACTTC; cdr3_aa: CASSLGADTYQETQYF
v_call: TRBV5-1; d_call: TRBD2; clone_size: many; j_call: TRBJ2-3; cdr3_nt: TGCGCCAGCAACCTGGGCGGGGGGGCAGGAGATACGCAGTATTTT; cdr3_aa: CASNLGGGAGDTQYF
v_call: TRBV20-1; d_call: TRBD1; clone_size: .; j_call: TRBJ2-5; cdr3_nt: TGCAGTGCTAGGGGGACAGGGGTGGAGGAGACCCAGTACTTC; cdr3_aa: CSARGTGVEETQYF
v_call: TRBV28; d_call: TRBD1; clone_size: few; j_call: TRBJ1-2; cdr3_nt: TGTGCCAGCAGGACCCCGACAGGGGGCCACTATGGCTACACCTTC; cdr3_aa: CASRTPTGGHYGYTF
v_call: TRBV28; d_call: .; clone_size: few; j_call: TRBJ2-7; cdr3_nt: TGTGCCAGCAAGGGGACCCCTGGGCCCGAGCAGTACTTC; cdr3_aa: CASKGTPGPEQYF
v_call: TRBV20-1; d_call: .; clone_size: .; j_call: TRBJ1-1; cdr3_nt: TGCAGTGCTAGAAAGAAAGTATGGAACACTGAAGCTTTCTTT; cdr3_aa: CSARKKVWNTEAFF
v_call: TRBV5-5; d_call: .; clone_size: .; j_call: TRBJ1-5; cdr3_nt: TGTGCCAGCAGCTTGGTCTATGGGGCAGGCTATAGCAATCAGCCCCAGCATTTT; cdr3_aa: CASSLVYGAGYSNQPQHF
v_call: TRBV20-1; d_call: .; clone_size: many; j_call: TRBJ1-6; cdr3_nt: TGCAGTGCTAACATAAATATGGACCCCAGCTCCTATAATTCACCCCTCCACTTT; cdr3_aa: CSANINMDPSSYNSPLHF
v_call: TRBV30; d_call: .; clone_size: few; j_call: TRBJ2-7; cdr3_nt: TGTGCCTGGAGTGTAGGAGCCTCGCAGTACTTC; cdr3_aa: CAWSVGASQYF
v_call: TRBV7-2; d_call: .; clone_size: many; j_call: TRBJ2-7; cdr3_nt: TGTGCCAGCAGCACGCGGGGGGGGACAGGCTACTCCTACGAGCAGTACTTC; cdr3_aa: CASSTRGGTGYSYEQYF
v_call: TRBV11-2; d_call: .; clone_size: .; j_call: TRBJ1-5; cdr3_nt: TGTGCCAGCAGCTTAGGGACAGTAAGAGACCAGCCCCAGCATTTT; cdr3_aa: CASSLGTVRDQPQHF
v_call: TRBV20-1; d_call: .; clone_size: many; j_call: TRBJ1-2; cdr3_nt: TGCAGTGCTAGAGATCACCCAGGGAAGGATAACTATGGCTACACCTTC; cdr3_aa: CSARDHPGKDNYGYTF
v_call: TRBV9; d_call: .; clone_size: few; j_call: TRBJ2-1; cdr3_nt: TGTGCCAGCAGCGTCACATACAATGAGCAGTTCTTC; cdr3_aa: CASSVTYNEQFF
v_call: TRBV6-2/TRBV6-3; d_call: TRBD2; clone_size: .; j_call: TRBJ2-4; cdr3_nt: TGTGCCAGCAGTTACGGGGGACTAGCGGGGGGCCACAAGGACATTCAGTACTTC; cdr3_aa: CASSYGGLAGGHKDIQYF
v_call: TRBV5-1; d_call: TRBD1; clone_size: many; j_call: TRBJ2-7; cdr3_nt: TGTGCCAGCAGCTTAGGACAGGGGAGCTCCTACGAGCAGTACTTC; cdr3_aa: CASSLGQGSSYEQYF
v_call: TRBV20-1; d_call: .; clone_size: once; j_call: TRBJ1-5; cdr3_nt: TGCAGTGCTAACTGGGGGGCCGGTCAGCCCCAGCATTTT; cdr3_aa: CSANWGAGQPQHF
v_call: TRBV28; d_call: TRBD1; clone_size: once; j_call: TRBJ1-6; cdr3_nt: TGTACCAGCAGCCCGGACAGGAGAAATTCACCCCTCCACTTT; cdr3_aa: CTSSPDRRNSPLHF
v_call: TRBV29-1; d_call: .; clone_size: .; j_call: TRBJ1-2; cdr3_nt: TGCAGCGCCTACACCCGTGAGGACTATGGCTACACCTTC; cdr3_aa: CSAYTREDYGYTF
v_call: TRBV12-5; d_call: .; clone_size: .; j_call: TRBJ1-1; cdr3_nt: TGTGCTAGTGGTAAAGACACGACCGGGGCAGGATGGACTGAAGCTTTCTTT; cdr3_aa: CASGKDTTGAGWTEAFF
v_call: TRBV12-3/TRBV12-4; d_call: .; clone_size: many; j_call: TRBJ2-5; cdr3_nt: TGTGCCAGCAGTTATTACGCGACCCAGTACTTC; cdr3_aa: CASSYYATQYF